These 18 T cell receptor beta chains originate from one sample sequenced in a study of T cell repertoires in cytomegalovirus infection. TCRdb recomputed calls from the reads with MiXCR, one row per CDR3 protein. The profile covers 310,000 or so distinct CDR3 sequences, with 25% appearing a single time and about 14% taken by the ten largest. The antigens of these receptors remain unknown. The sample in question was cultured PBMCs, obtained from culture after CMV antigen stimulation. The receptor source for this set is a human donor in good health (CMV status not recorded). Some clones in this sample may be carry-over from other donors' samples.

This clonotype turned up a few times. V usage is TRBV7-2 and J usage is TRBJ2-3; TRBD2 is a possible D gene (6 bases). There are 14 residues in the CDR3. CDR1 and CDR2 from the germline V gene are SGHTA and FQGNSA. Trimming left V 5 bases short and J 4 bases short, with 13 bases between. The CDR3, as DNA: TGTGCCAGCAGCCTTCTAGCGTTTCCAGATACGCAGTATTTT. Protein sequence: CASSLLAFPDTQYF.

This clonotype was counted at least ten times. The chain carries TRBV2 and TRBJ1-5; 9 nucleotides agree with TRBD1. The CDR3 runs 16 residues. J lost 2 bases, V lost 6 bases, and 8 bases had no gene match. Germline V gene sequence: CDR1 SNHLY, CDR2 FYNNEI. Written as DNA, the CDR3 is TGTGCCAGCAGACCCGGGACAGGGAACGGCAATCAGCCCCAGCATTTT. As protein: CASRPGTGNGNQPQHF.

This chain uses TRBV7-6 with TRBJ1-6; unclear D gene. V was trimmed by 1 base and J by 7 bases, leaving 8 bases between them. The CDR3 covers 14 residues. From germline, CDR1 is SGHVS and CDR2 FNYEAQ. CDR3 amino acids: CASSLGGFNSPLHF. The CDR3 coding sequence is TGTGCCAGCAGCTTAGGGGGATTCAATTCACCCCTCCACTTT.

This clonotype was observed a few times. The chain couples TRBV20-1 to TRBJ2-3; 7 bases align to TRBD2. The CDR3 covers 14 residues. Germline assignment: CDR1 DFQATT and CDR2 SNEGSKA (reference sequence). V dropped 3 bases and J dropped 4; count of bases not matched to a gene: 7. The CDR3 coding sequence is TGCAGTGCTAGGATGGGAGGGCTCCCAGATACGCAGTATTTT. Amino acid sequence: CSARMGGLPDTQYF.

The chain uses TRBV7-9 and TRBJ2-3, with TRBD2 matching 7 bases. The CDR3 has 15 amino acids. Per the germline V gene, CDR1 is SEHNR and CDR2 is FQNEAQ (reference sequence). Unmatched junction bases numbered 15, after V lost 11 bases and J lost 4 bases. As DNA, the CDR3 is TGTGCCTCAAGAACTGGCGGGAGAGGGGCAGATACGCAGTATTTT. Protein sequence: CASRTGGRGADTQYF.

The chain couples TRBV10-3 to TRBJ2-5, with 7 nucleotides matching TRBD1. Germline V CDR1 and CDR2: ENHRY, SYGVKD. The CDR3 sequence is 14 residues long. J gave up 3 bases and V 4 bases, and 5 bases lay outside the gene matches. CDR3 amino acids: CAISGGQQEETQYF. The CDR3 DNA sequence: TGTGCCATCAGTGGGGGACAGCAAGAAGAGACCCAGTACTTC.

This clonotype came up a few times. The rearrangement uses TRBV7-2 and TRBJ1-5; D not certain. This CDR3 contains 13 residues. Germline V lookup: CDR1 SGHTA, CDR2 FQGNSA. Trimming pared 2 bases from V and 6 bases from J, leaving 8 bases between. The CDR3 DNA follows: TGTGCCAGCAGCTTAAATTTCGGTCAGCCCCAGCATTTT. Protein sequence: CASSLNFGQPQHF.

V and J are TRBV11-2 and TRBJ1-1; D is unclear. V gave up 3 bases and J gave up 1 base, with 6 bases separating them. The CDR3 is made up of 13 amino acids. The germline V gene encodes CDR1 SGHAT and CDR2 FQNNGV. The CDR3 reads CASSFIQNTEAFF. The CDR3 DNA sequence: TGTGCCAGCAGCTTTATCCAGAACACTGAAGCTTTCTTT.

The rearrangement links TRBV14 to TRBJ1-2; 9 bases fit TRBD1. The trim removed 4 bases at V and 4 bases at J, leaving 16 bases unmatched. The CDR3 is 18 residues long. The germline V gene encodes CDR1 SGHDN and CDR2 FVKESK. CDR3 in amino acids: CASSRNRDRGGIGYGYTF. Here the CDR3 DNA reads TGTGCCAGCAGCCGGAACCGTGACAGGGGGGGTATCGGCTATGGCTACACCTTC.

The CDR3 DNA reads TGTGCCAGTAGTATCAACGTCGGAGGGGAAGCTTTCTTT. It codes for CASSINVGGEAFF. The gene calls are TRBV19 and TRBJ1-1; D gene uncertain. Deletions cut 3 bases from V and 8 bases from J, with 13 bases between. Germline CDR1 LNHDA, CDR2 SQIVND (reference sequence). This CDR3 contains 13 residues.

This clonotype was picked up a small number of times. This rearrangement joins TRBV30 to TRBJ2-1; D is possibly TRBD2 (6 bases). CDR3 length equals 14 residues. Germline V gives CDR1 GTSNPN, CDR2 SVGIG (reference sequence). V lost 1 base and J lost 8, with 15 bases in between. In DNA form, the CDR3 reads TGTGCCTGGAGTGCCGGGACTGACTTGGATGAGCAGTTCTTC. The encoded protein is CAWSAGTDLDEQFF.

The chain carries TRBV20-1 and TRBJ1-5, with no clear D. Germline values: CDR1 DFQATT, CDR2 SNEGSKA (reference sequence). V gave up 6 bases and J gave up 3 bases, with 12 bases separating them. This CDR3 has 13 amino acids. CDR3 in amino acids: CSAANSLNQPQHF. The CDR3 coding sequence is TGCAGTGCGGCGAACAGTCTCAATCAGCCCCAGCATTTT.

The genes are TRBV7-9 and TRBJ2-2; TRBD2 agrees at 7 bases. The CDR3 extends over 15 amino acids. The V segment lost 5 bases and the J segment 2 bases; nucleotides outside the gene matches: 5. Per germline, CDR1 SEHNR and CDR2 FQNEAQ (reference sequence). The CDR3 DNA sequence: TGTGCCAGCAGCGCTGGGACTACCAACACCGGGGAGCTGTTTTTT. Encoded protein: CASSAGTTNTGELFF.

This clonotype showed up just a few times. The V call is TRBV6-2 or TRBV6-3, the J call TRBJ2-2; perhaps TRBD1 as D (6 bases). The length of the CDR3 is 13 residues. Germline V gene data show CDR1 as MNHEY and CDR2 as SVGEGT. Trimming left V 7 bases short and J 4 bases short, with 10 bases between. The DNA of the CDR3 is TGTGCCAGCACTTCACAGGGCACCGGGGAGCTGTTTTTT. Translated: CASTSQGTGELFF.

The chain combines TRBV19 with TRBJ2-1; possibly TRBD1 for D (5 bases). The CDR3 has 11 residues. CDR1 LNHDA and CDR2 SQIVND come from the germline V gene (reference sequence). Trimming cost V 4 bases and J 15 bases, with 13 bases left between them. The CDR3 DNA is TGTGCCAGTAGTAATCCCAGGGTATGGTTCTTC. Its translation is CASSNPRVWFF.

This clonotype was seen once. The J gene is TRBJ2-5, the V gene TRBV2; D may match TRBD1 or TRBD2 (5 bases each). Germline V gives CDR1 SNHLY, CDR2 FYNNEI. Trimming stripped 6 bases from V and 7 bases from J, with 18 bases between. The CDR3 has 14 residues. CDR3 sequence: CASRGSGTSGTQYF. The CDR3 coding sequence is TGTGCCAGCAGGGGTTCGGGGACCTCGGGGACCCAGTACTTC.

V gene TRBV4-3 combines with J gene TRBJ2-7; TRBD2 matches at 8 bases. The CDR3 extends over 15 amino acids. V shed 7 bases and J 2 bases; nucleotides not matched to a gene: 10. Per germline, CDR1 LGHNA and CDR2 YSLEER. This chain's CDR3 is CASTSGLAGAYEQYF. In DNA form, the CDR3 reads TGCGCCAGCACATCCGGTCTAGCGGGTGCCTACGAGCAGTACTTC.

This clonotype occurred a few times. This rearrangement joins TRBV27 to TRBJ2-1; 10 bases agree with TRBD2. The V and J ends lost 3 bases and 4 bases, in that order; junction bases with no gene match: 3. Germline CDR1 and CDR2: MNHEY and SMNVEV (reference sequence). CDR3 size: 15 residues. The CDR3 DNA follows: TGTGCCAGCAGTTTCATACTAGCGGGATACAATGAGCAGTTCTTC. Protein sequence: CASSFILAGYNEQFF.